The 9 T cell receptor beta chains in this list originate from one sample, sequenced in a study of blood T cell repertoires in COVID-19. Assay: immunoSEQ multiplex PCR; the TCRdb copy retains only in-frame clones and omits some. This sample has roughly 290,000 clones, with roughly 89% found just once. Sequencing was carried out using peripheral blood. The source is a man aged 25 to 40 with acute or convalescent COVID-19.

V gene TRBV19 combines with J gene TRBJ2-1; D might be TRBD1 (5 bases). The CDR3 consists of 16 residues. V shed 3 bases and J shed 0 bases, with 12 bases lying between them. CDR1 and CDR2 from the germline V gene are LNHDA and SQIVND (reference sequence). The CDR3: CASSIPGWSSYNEQFF. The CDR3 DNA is TGTGCCAGTAGTATCCCAGGGTGGAGCTCCTACAATGAGCAGTTCTTC.

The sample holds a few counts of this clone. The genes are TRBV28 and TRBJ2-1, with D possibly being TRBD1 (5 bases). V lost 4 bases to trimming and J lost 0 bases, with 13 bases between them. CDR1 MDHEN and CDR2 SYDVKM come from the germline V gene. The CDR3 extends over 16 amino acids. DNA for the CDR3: TGTGCCAGCAGTTCCTTGACAGTTAGCTCCTACAATGAGCAGTTCTTC. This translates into CASSSLTVSSYNEQFF. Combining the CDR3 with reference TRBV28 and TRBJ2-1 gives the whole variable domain DVKVTQSSRYLVKRTGEKVFLECVQDMDHENMFWYRQDPGLGLRLIYFSYDVKMKEKGDIPEGYSVSREKKERFSLILESASTNQTSMYLCASSSLTVSSYNEQFFGPGTRLTVL.

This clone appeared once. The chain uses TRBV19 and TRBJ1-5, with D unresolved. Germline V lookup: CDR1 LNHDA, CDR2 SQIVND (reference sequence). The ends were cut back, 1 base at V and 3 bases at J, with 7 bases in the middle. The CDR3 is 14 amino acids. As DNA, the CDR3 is TGTGCCAGTAGTATAGGACATATCAATCAGCCCCAGCATTTT. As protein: CASSIGHINQPQHF.

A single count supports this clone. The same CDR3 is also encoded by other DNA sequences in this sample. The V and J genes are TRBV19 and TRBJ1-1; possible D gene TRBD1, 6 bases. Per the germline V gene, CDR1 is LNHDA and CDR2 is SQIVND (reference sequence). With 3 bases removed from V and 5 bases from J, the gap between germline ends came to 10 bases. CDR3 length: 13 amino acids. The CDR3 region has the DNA TGTGCCAGTAGTATCAAGAGGGGGACTGAAGCTTTCTTT. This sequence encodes CASSIKRGTEAFF.

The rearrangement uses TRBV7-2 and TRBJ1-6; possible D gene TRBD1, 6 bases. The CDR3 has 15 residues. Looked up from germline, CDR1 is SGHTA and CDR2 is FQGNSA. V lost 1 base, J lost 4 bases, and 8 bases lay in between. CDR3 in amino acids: CASSLGGQYNSPLHF. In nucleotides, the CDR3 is TGTGCCAGCAGCTTAGGTGGACAGTATAATTCACCCCTCCACTTT.

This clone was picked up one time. The CDR3 DNA follows: TGTGCCACCAGTGATTTAGGGGACAGGGACACTGAAGCTTTCTTT. Translation gives CATSDLGDRDTEAFF. This chain joins TRBV24-1 and TRBJ1-1, with TRBD1 matching 9 bases. Germline assignment: CDR1 KGHDR and CDR2 SFDVKD. The CDR3 is 15 residues long. The trim removed 1 base at V and 3 bases at J, leaving 2 bases unmatched.

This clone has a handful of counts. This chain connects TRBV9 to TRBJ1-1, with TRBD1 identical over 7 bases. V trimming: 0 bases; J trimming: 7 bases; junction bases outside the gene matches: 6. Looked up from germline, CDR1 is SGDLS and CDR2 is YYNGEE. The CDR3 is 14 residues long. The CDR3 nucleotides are TGTGCCAGCAGCGTAGCCGGGACAGACGATGAAGCTTTCTTT. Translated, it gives CASSVAGTDDEAFF.

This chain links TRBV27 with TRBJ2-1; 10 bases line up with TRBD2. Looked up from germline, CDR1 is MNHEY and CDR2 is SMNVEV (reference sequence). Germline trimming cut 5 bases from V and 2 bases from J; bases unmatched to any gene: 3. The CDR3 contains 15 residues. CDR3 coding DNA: TGTGCCAGCAGTCCCGGGACTAGCGCCTACAATGAGCAGTTCTTC. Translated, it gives CASSPGTSAYNEQFF.

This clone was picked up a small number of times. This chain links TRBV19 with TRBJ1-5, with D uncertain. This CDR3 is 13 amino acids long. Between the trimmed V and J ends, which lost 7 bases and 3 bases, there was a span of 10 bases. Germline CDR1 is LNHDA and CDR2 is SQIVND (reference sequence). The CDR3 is CASTVNYNQPQHF. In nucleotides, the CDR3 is TGTGCCAGTACGGTAAACTACAATCAGCCCCAGCATTTT.